Listed here are 7 T cell receptor beta chains from one sample, sequenced in a study of cytomegalovirus exposure and HLA in healthy donors. Both 60 Vbeta primers and 13 Jbeta primers went into the PCR. The method was immunoSEQ multiplex PCR; TCRdb's version includes in-frame clones alone and lacks a portion of them. The sample has approximately 190,000 clones, approximately 80% seen once; the top ten hold roughly 15%. Sequenced sample: PBMCs. The receptors come from a woman younger than 45 in good health and CMV-seropositive.

This sequence joins TRBV5-1 and TRBJ1-1, with D perhaps matching TRBD1 (6 bases). Germline V gene sequence: CDR1 SGHRS, CDR2 YFSETQ. Between the trimmed V and J ends, which lost 0 bases and 0 bases, there was a span of 9 bases. This CDR3 spans 15 amino acids. CDR3 DNA sequence: TGCGCCAGCAGCTTGGGGTCAGGGGTGAACACTGAAGCTTTCTTT. This codes for CASSLGSGVNTEAFF.

V usage is TRBV4-1 and J usage is TRBJ1-1; a possible D gene is TRBD1 (5 bases). The CDR3 runs 17 residues. Germline V gene data show CDR1 as MGHRA and CDR2 as YSYEKL. V shed 3 bases and J shed 0 bases, with 17 bases lying between them. DNA for the CDR3: TGCGCCAGCAGCCAGAATTTGTGGGGCGTGGTGAACACTGAAGCTTTCTTT. Its translation: CASSQNLWGVVNTEAFF.

CDR3 sequence reads: CASSLAGRGASGQETQYF. The DNA for the CDR3 is TGTGCCAGCAGCTTAGCGGGGCGGGGGGCCTCCGGTCAAGAGACCCAGTACTTC. V usage is TRBV7-6 and J usage is TRBJ2-5; 8 bases align to TRBD2. With 0 bases clipped from V and 2 bases from J, the junction kept 11 bases outside the gene matches. CDR1 SGHVS and CDR2 FNYEAQ come from the germline V gene. The length of the CDR3 is 18 residues.

The genes are TRBV10-3 and TRBJ2-1; 9 bases are shared with TRBD1. The CDR3 runs 14 residues. With V trimmed by 5 bases and J by 9 bases, 8 bases remained unmatched. CDR1 ENHRY and CDR2 SYGVKD come from the germline V gene. The CDR3 spells CAISTGTGPAEQFF. CDR3 nucleotide sequence: TGTGCCATCAGTACCGGGACAGGGCCAGCTGAGCAGTTCTTC.

The chain joins TRBV15 to TRBJ1-5, with unresolved D. Germline V gives CDR1 LNHNV, CDR2 YYDKDF (reference sequence). Between the trimmed V and J ends, which lost 5 bases and 5 bases, there was a span of 13 bases. The CDR3 is made up of 14 amino acids. CDR3: CATSPRVGDQPQHF. Written as DNA, the CDR3 is TGTGCCACCAGCCCTCGGGTGGGAGATCAGCCCCAGCATTTT.

The chain has TRBV10-3 and TRBJ2-7; 12 nucleotides align to TRBD2. V was pared by 5 bases and J by 3 bases, with 5 bases of the junction left unmatched. Germline CDR1 and CDR2: ENHRY and SYGVKD. This CDR3 region has 15 residues. The CDR3 sequence is CAISSLAGGLYEQYF. DNA for the CDR3: TGTGCCATCAGTTCGCTAGCGGGAGGGCTCTACGAGCAGTACTTC.

The rearrangement uses TRBV29-1 and TRBJ1-2; 7 positions agree with TRBD1. The CDR3 runs to 15 residues. Germline loops: CDR1 SQVTM, CDR2 ANQGSEA. The junction had 10 bases not matched to a gene; V was cut back by 6 bases and J by 0 bases. In DNA form, the CDR3 reads TGCAGCGTAGTCACAACAGGGGCGTCTAACTATGGCTACACCTTC. Translation gives CSVVTTGASNYGYTF.